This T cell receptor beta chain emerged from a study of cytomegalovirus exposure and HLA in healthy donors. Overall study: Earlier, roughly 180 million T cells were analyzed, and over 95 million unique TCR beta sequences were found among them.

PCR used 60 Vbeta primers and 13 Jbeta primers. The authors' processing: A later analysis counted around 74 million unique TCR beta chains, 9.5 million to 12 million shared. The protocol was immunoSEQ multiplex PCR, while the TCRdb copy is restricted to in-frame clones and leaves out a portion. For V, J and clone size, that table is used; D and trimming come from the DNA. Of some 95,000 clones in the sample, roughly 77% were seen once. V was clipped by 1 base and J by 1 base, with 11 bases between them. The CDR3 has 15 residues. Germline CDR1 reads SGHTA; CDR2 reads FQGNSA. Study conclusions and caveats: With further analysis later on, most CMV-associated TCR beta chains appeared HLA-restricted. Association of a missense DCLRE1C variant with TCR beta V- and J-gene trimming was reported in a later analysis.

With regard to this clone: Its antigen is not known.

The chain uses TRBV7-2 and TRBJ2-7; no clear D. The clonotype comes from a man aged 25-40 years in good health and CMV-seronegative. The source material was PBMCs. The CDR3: CASSLESWPSYEQYF. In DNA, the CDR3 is TGTGCCAGCAGCTTAGAGTCTTGGCCTTCCTACGAGCAGTACTTC. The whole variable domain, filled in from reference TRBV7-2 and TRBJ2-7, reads GAGVSQSPSNKVTEKGKDVELRCDPISGHTALYWYRQSLGQGLEFLIYFQGNSAPDKSGLPSDRFSAERTGGSVSTLTIQRTQQEDSAVYLCASSLESWPSYEQYFGPGTRLTVT.